Here is one TCR beta chain with its context. Its antigen is still unknown. T cells were not sorted, and total RNA was isolated straight from whole blood. The CDR3 totals 14 residues. CDR1 and CDR2 from the germline V gene are SGHRS and YFSETQ. Every TCR library used approximately 4,000 ng of total RNA. Each UMI, carrying a 6-nucleotide sample barcode, came from template switching. TCRdb reworked the 5' RACE reads into one entry per CDR3 protein, no DNA. This table holds over 100,000 distinct CDR3 sequences. The record originates from a study of monozygotic twins with inflammatory bowel disease. General study findings and limits: IBD patients displayed reduced TCRbeta diversity (inverse Simpson) when set against healthy co-twins.

The chain links TRBV5-1 to TRBJ2-7; the D call of TRBD1 rests on TCRdb alone, since no DNA is present to check it. The TCR sequence derives from a human donor with ulcerative colitis or Crohn's disease, or a healthy co-twin of an affected twin (not recorded which). Input material: blood. This CDR3 is CASSLDGTGDEQYF.